This T cell receptor beta chain was obtained from a study of T cell changes during pregnancy in multiple sclerosis. The method was immunoSEQ multiplex PCR; TCRdb's version includes in-frame clones alone and lacks a portion of them. Among roughly 38,000 clones, more than 75% were seen once, and the ten largest hold 6% to 7.5%. The germline V gene has CDR1 KGHSH and CDR2 LQKENI. This CDR3 spans 16 amino acids. The germline V and J ends were trimmed by 1 base and 2 bases, with 13 bases remaining between them. The TCR was taken from a female donor with multiple sclerosis, enrolled in a pregnancy study. The sample was CD8+ T cells from peripheral blood mononuclear cells, taken in the third trimester of pregnancy. The V and J genes are TRBV18 and TRBJ2-3; D possibly corresponds to TRBD2 (6 bases). The CDR3 region is CASSPHGGPLTDTQYF. The CDR3 coding sequence is TGTGCCAGCTCACCACACGGGGGTCCTCTCACAGATACGCAGTATTTT.